This T cell receptor beta chain was recovered during a study of tumor-infiltrating lymphocytes in primary liver carcinoma (dated by TCRdb to the late 2010s). Broadly, across the study: Hepatocellular carcinoma (four) or combined HCC and intrahepatic cholangiocarcinoma (one) was present in the five patients, who were three men and two women aged 30 to 69 years. The five patients had tumors staged T1-T3 N0M0, with maximum diameters ranging from roughly 4.2 to 10 cm. Roughly 3.65 to 7.13 million productive TCRbeta reads were obtained per sample, and no significant difference in read depth was found between tissue types. Across five regions of each liver tumor, along with adjacent normal tissue and blood, the study brought together TCRbeta repertoire sequencing, expression microarrays and whole-exome sequencing. A total of 35 or so specimens from 5 patients, comprising some 25 tumor regions, 5 adjacent noncancerous liver tissues and 5 peripheral blood samples, were covered by TCRbeta repertoire sequencing. To link TCRbeta repertoire diversity with the local molecular phenotype, the roughly 26 tumor region samples were profiled using Agilent mRNA microarrays. High reproducibility was observed for the technical replicate repertoires, with mean shared-clone rates approximately 0.9 and correlation coefficients above 0.98.

A distance of 11 bases separates the germline ends of V and J, which lose 8 bases and 1 base respectively. The CDR3, from cysteine to phenylalanine, totals 13 residues. Left in the record is the CDR3 DNA by itself, 39 bases read in frame from the first base. The CDR1 and CDR2 encoded by the germline V gene are SGHAT and FQNNGV. Total RNA and DNA were co-extracted from approximately 20-30 mg of bulk tissue with the AllPrep DNA/RNA mini kit, without cell sorting. Between November 2015 and early 2016, about 5 patients in China with histopathologically diagnosed primary liver carcinoma had their tumors surgically resected. At the time of sampling, the patients had chronic HBV infection and had not received any treatment. Five spatially separated regions were sampled per tumor: superior, inferior, left-lateral and right-lateral poles, plus the tumor centre. More than 90% viable tumor cells were found by histology in every tumor sample. Pieces of fresh tumor and adjacent tissue were cut in half, with one half kept in RNAlater at -80 degrees C and the other half sent for histology.

Here is what the overall study found, with its caveats: Repertoire overlap was found to be higher between tumor regions (mean roughly 35%) than between tumor-adjacent (approximately 17%) or tumor-blood (about 14%) pairs, consistent with antigen-driven expansion. Only roughly 8-25% of top clones appeared in all five regions of a tumor, which suggests that tumor-infiltrating T cells are spatially heterogeneous. Because the samples were bulk and unsorted, CD4+ and CD8+ T cell repertoires could not be compared. Only the TCR beta chain was sequenced, which likely underestimates true repertoire diversity because unpaired alpha chains were not captured. With just five or six patients in the study, the authors point out that the findings should be validated in a larger study. The top 250 clones made up a significantly larger repertoire fraction in tumors than in blood (p = 0.039).

A constant-region primer and ProtoScript II reverse transcriptase were used to reverse-transcribe TCRbeta-specific cDNA from about 530 ng total RNA. TCRbeta libraries were built with three nested multiplex PCR rounds, a slightly modified ARM-PCR procedure. Each of the first two PCR rounds ran for approximately 10 cycles using multiplex TRBV1-TRBV30 forward primers together with a Cbeta reverse primer. Sample barcodes and Illumina adapters were attached in a final 25-cycle PCR using Deep VentR polymerase. Before sequencing, amplicons of 200-500 bp were purified from gel using a QIAquick gel extraction kit. TCRbeta amplicons were sequenced on an Illumina HiSeq 2500 with 250-bp paired-end reads. On the authors' methods: To recover full CDR3 sequences, reads were quality-trimmed using Trimmomatic v0.33 and paired reads were then merged using FLASH v1.2.11. V, D and J germline segments were assigned to the rearranged TCRbeta sequences using MiGEC v1.2.1b. Clonotype statistics, along with Shannon-Wiener diversity indices, were calculated using VDJtools v1.0.0. To reduce sampling bias, subsequent analyses other than the diversity analysis used only the 250 most abundant clonotypes in each sample. The public sequencing data were trimmed at Q25 with fastp and processed into clonotypes with MiXCR by TCRdb, which kept only in-frame beta chains. Records with the same CDR3 protein are collapsed into one entry carrying the most frequent genes and DNA. In this record, the V and J calls reflect TCRdb's handling and not the investigators' own analysis. This sample gives around 29,000 distinct CDR3 sequences in total; 71% of them show up just once. The ten largest clonotypes hold more than 30% of the sample.

The table lists this clonotype with a few counts. Its antigen target is currently unknown. A read error is possible here, since a much larger clone lies one base away. The chain employs TRBV11-2 and TRBJ1-1, with TRBD1 as a weak D call on 6 bases. Specimen: liver tumor tissue from sampling region 3. The cell subset or site label on this specimen signifies: tumor region T3, left-lateral pole. This clonotype originated in a woman in her 30s with primary liver carcinoma and hepatitis B virus infection. Here the CDR3 is given as CASGQRGNTEAFF. The nucleotides are TGTGCCAGCGGACAGCGGGGGAACACTGAAGCTTTCTTT.